This T cell receptor (beta chain) was recovered during a study of PD-L1 blockade in urothelial cancer. Across the whole study: Patients took up atezolizumab around 2014 at 1,200 mg intravenously every 3 weeks. Between 0 and 3 chemotherapy regimens preceded treatment for each patient. Study-wide results and caveats: Below-median pretreatment blood TCR clonality was a predictor of better survival.

Produced via immunoSEQ multiplex PCR; TCRdb's table is partial and in-frame only. The repertoire holds 44,000 or so clones, with roughly 86% as singletons. This CDR3 is built from 17 residues. Unmatched junction bases numbered 12, after V lost 4 bases and J lost 2 bases. Looked up from germline, CDR1 is KGHSH and CDR2 is LQKENI. Comments on this clone: The antigen is undetermined.

V usage is TRBV18 and J usage is TRBJ2-7; TRBD1 aligns across 9 bases. The sample in question was PBMCs, obtained around atezolizumab (anti-PD-L1) treatment. The receptor comes from a man between 65 and 85 years old with urothelial cancer. The CDR3, as DNA: TGTGCCAGCTCACTACTGTTACAGGGGGCGCGCCCCTACGAGCAGTACTTC. Residues: CASSLLLQGARPYEQYF.